The sequence of this T cell receptor beta chain was determined in a study of CD4 and CD8 cells across lung adenocarcinoma regions. Via MiXCR, TCRdb re-called the PCR reads, giving one row per CDR3 protein. The sample lists nearly 4,000 distinct CDR3 sequences; roughly 50% were seen once. Donors had localized lung adenocarcinoma, a non-small cell lung cancer. Germline CDR1 MNHNS, CDR2 SASEGT. There are 15 residues in the CDR3. The J gene is TRBJ2-1, the V gene TRBV6-1; 8 nucleotides agree with TRBD1. The J call may be faulty, since TRBJ2-7 better matches the DNA end. This receptor was identified in a female donor with lung adenocarcinoma. The CD4 and CD8 labels of this study may be unreliable. What was sequenced was CD4+ T cells from the margin of a lung tumor. The CDR3 DNA is TGTGCCAGCAGTCGCCGGGACAGGAGCTCCTACGAGCAGTACTTC. Its protein product is CASSRRDRSSYEQYF.